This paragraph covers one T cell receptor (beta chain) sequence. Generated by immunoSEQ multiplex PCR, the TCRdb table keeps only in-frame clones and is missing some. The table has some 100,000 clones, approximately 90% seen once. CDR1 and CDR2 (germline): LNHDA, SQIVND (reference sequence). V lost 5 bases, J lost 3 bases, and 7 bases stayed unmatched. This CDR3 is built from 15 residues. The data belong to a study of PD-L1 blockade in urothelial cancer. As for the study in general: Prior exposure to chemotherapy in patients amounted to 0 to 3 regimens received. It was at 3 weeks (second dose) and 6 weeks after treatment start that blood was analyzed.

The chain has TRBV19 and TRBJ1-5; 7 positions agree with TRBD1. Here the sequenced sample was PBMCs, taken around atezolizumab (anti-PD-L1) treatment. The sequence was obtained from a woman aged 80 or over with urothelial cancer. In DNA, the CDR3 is TGTGCCAGTAGTGCTTCAACAGGGGTCAATCAGCCCCAGCATTTT. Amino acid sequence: CASSASTGVNQPQHF.